This entry features one T cell receptor (beta chain) sequence. The table came from immunoSEQ multiplex PCR; TCRdb's copy has only in-frame clones and leaves some out. The sample consists of approximately 140,000 clones, roughly 76% of them appearing once. These data are taken from a study of blood T cell repertoires in COVID-19. Trimming left V 4 bases short and J 7 bases short, with 10 bases between. Germline-derived CDR1 and CDR2 are MNHEY and SVGEGT. The CDR3 has 13 residues. The V and J genes are TRBV6-2 or TRBV6-3 and TRBJ2-2, with D maybe TRBD2 (6 bases). Sequencing was carried out using peripheral blood. The TCR originated in a human donor with acute or convalescent COVID-19. The donor label of this sample is uncertain. CDR3 DNA: TGTGCCAGCAGTTCCCGGAGGGGCGGGGAGCTGTTTTTT. It specifies CASSSRRGGELFF.